This T cell receptor (beta chain) appears in the sequencing data of a study of blood T cell repertoires in COVID-19 (dated by TCRdb to about 2020). Context from the whole study: Collaborator samples came from the United States, Italy and Spain and covered acute and convalescent phases of COVID-19. The material from the prospective study consisted of cDNA or gDNA derived from T cells, B-cell-depleted T cells, or PBMCs. The dataset comprised deeply sampled blood TCRbeta repertoires from subjects exposed to, actively infected with, or recovered from COVID-19. The repertoires were released in a freely available public database meant as a resource for research on the immune response to SARS-CoV-2. The samples were drawn from the first 160 participants of the ongoing ImmuneRACE study and from over a thousand subjects provided by 6 global collaborators. The sample metadata nearly always contained a de-identified subject ID, COVID-19 status, age in years and sex. HLA class I and class II types, where available, came from metadata supplied by the sample provider rather than from assay-based typing. Broader findings and caveats from the paper: Clinical and demographic metadata were provided uncurated, with the amount varying by source and participant.

TCRbeta CDR3 regions were amplified from genomic DNA using the immunoSEQ Assay, a bias-controlled multiplex PCR. The original pipeline was this. Nucleated cell counts per sample were estimated from amplification of reference gene primers within the assay. Sequence reads were collapsed and filtered to measure the absolute abundance of every unique TCRbeta CDR3 rearrangement. For each sample, productive Simpson clonality was calculated by taking the square root of Simpson's diversity index across productive rearrangements. TCRdb stores this immuneACCESS table with in-frame sequences only. Part of the clones is absent; in the studies checked, under half of the shortfall reflects unresolved V genes, and no reason is known for the rest. V, J and clone size are taken as reported in that table, and D and trimming were inferred from the DNA itself. This sample is represented by under 250,000 clones; nearly 90% of them were singletons. In total, the top ten clones hold around 3% of the sample.

Remarks on this clone: Which antigen it targets is not known. No per-base quality is available; no much larger clone lies one base away.

From the cysteine up to the phenylalanine, the CDR3 has a length of 15 residues. Solely the CDR3 DNA is kept, with 45 bases framed from the first base. Reading the germline V gene gives CDR1 LGHNA and CDR2 YSLEER. V gives up 0 bases and J gives up 3 bases, and the segment between their germline ends measures 11 bases. Each collaborating institution followed its own protocols to collect whole blood in K2EDTA tubes. For TCRbeta analysis, collaborators shipped samples as frozen whole blood, isolated PBMCs, or DNA extracted from either of those sample types. The rearranged chain carries TRBV4-3 and TRBJ1-2; a confident D gene designation cannot be given. Sequencing was done on a sample of peripheral blood. The receptor's source is a man younger than 35 with active or convalescent COVID-19. The CDR3 region reads CASSQDRRYHYGYTF. In nucleotides, the sequence is TGCGCCAGCAGCCAAGATCGGAGGTACCACTATGGCTACACCTTC.